This T cell receptor (beta chain) emerged from a study of vaccination and CD4 T cells after COVID-19. Study results and limitations: From a median of about 20 to 38, SARS-CoV-2-reactive clonotypes increased, though not significantly.

Noted treatment: roughly nine-day PBMC culture with coronavirus spike peptide pools or control peptides (ViraFEST assay). For ViraFEST, peptide pools expanded antigen-specific T cells, after which the TCRs were sequenced. A note on this clonotype: Its matching antigen is unknown.

The CDR3 has 12 amino acids. Germline assignment: CDR1 SEHNR and CDR2 FQNEAQ (reference sequence). V dropped 5 bases and J dropped 1 base, with 5 bases sitting between them. Sequenced with the Oncomine TCR Beta short-read assay was DNA taken from cultured CD4+ T cells. Using its own MiXCR run on the PCR reads, TCRdb lists one record per CDR3 protein. The sample includes under 25,000 distinct CDR3 sequences, approximately 48% of them seen just once. The chain recombines TRBV7-9 with TRBJ2-5; no definite D call. Specimen: cultured CD4+ T cells from blood. The sequence derives from a human donor with COVID-19. The CDR3 region has the DNA TGTGCCAGCAGCCACAGCCAAGAGACCCAGTACTTC. Its protein product is CASSHSQETQYF.